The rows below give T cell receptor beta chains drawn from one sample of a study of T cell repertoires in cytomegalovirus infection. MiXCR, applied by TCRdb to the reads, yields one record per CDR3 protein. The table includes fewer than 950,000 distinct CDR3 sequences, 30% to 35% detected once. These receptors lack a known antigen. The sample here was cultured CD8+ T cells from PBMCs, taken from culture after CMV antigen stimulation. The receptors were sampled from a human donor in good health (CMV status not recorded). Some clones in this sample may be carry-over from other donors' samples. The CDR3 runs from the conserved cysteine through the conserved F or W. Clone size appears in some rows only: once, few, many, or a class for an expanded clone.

CASSLPRTGPSTGELFF	TRBV7-8	TRBJ2-2	few
CASSQDRKNYGYTF	TRBV4-1	TRBJ1-2	many
CASSETPPETSGNTIYF	TRBV28	TRBJ1-3	-
CASKKGDGYTF	TRBV27	TRBJ1-2	-
CSSLEGPLIEQFF	TRBV29-1	TRBJ2-1	-
CASSLAVKLRDSYNEQFF	TRBV7-9	TRBJ2-1	many
CASLVDTQYF	TRBV2	TRBJ2-3	-
CASSLDGLAGGEETQYF	TRBV3-1	TRBJ2-5	once
CASSLVPGAYNEQFF	TRBV7-8	TRBJ2-1	few
CASSGGTANYGYTF	TRBV6-1	TRBJ1-2	-
CASSETMSGRMTTEAVF	TRBV5-4	TRBJ1-1	-
CASSPVRGPYNEQFF	TRBV18	TRBJ2-1	few
CVSSPGSWETQYF	TRBV7-4	TRBJ2-5	-
CASSQDRGQGYEQFF	TRBV14	TRBJ2-1	-
CASSHDNQETQYF	TRBV11-2	TRBJ2-5	-
CASSLGRGEQYF	TRBV27	TRBJ2-7	many
CASSLTIQETQYF	TRBV27	TRBJ2-5	-
CASKAYGAQFPKLNYGYTF	TRBV27	TRBJ1-2	few
CASSFSGQRIQETQYF	TRBV7-9	TRBJ2-5	few
CASTQGDRGLSNYGYTF	TRBV2	TRBJ1-2	-
CSATDMNTEAFF	TRBV29-1	TRBJ1-1	-
CASGFGHSKNTEAFF	TRBV12-5	TRBJ1-1	few
CASSQLRNLRARLGGELFF	TRBV4-1	TRBJ2-2	-
CASSMTDINYGYTF	TRBV19	TRBJ1-2	few
CASRPGTGPGANVLTF	TRBV7-9	TRBJ2-6	few
CASSLLGQGDGYTF	TRBV7-2	TRBJ1-2	many
CASSQAEVNTEAFF	TRBV4-1	TRBJ1-1	many
CASSIGQGPDTQYF	TRBV19	TRBJ2-3	-
CASSYYRSTDTQYF	TRBV6-5	TRBJ2-3	few
CASSSRDRGFGGELFF	TRBV9	TRBJ2-2	-
CATSRTGSSYEQYF	TRBV15	TRBJ2-7	-
CASRQTGDYEQYF	TRBV27	TRBJ2-7	-
CASSFILATEAFF	TRBV28	TRBJ1-1	-
CATSDGGNEQFF	TRBV10-2	TRBJ2-1	few
CVSSLGGQGYTEAFF	TRBV7-8	TRBJ1-1	-
CVSSPGTGGSGNTIYF	TRBV7-4	TRBJ1-3	-
CATSDLGSTTGELFF	TRBV24-1	TRBJ2-2	-
CASRLGVHTEAFF	TRBV10-2	TRBJ1-1	few
CASSLIRRGPYNEQFF	TRBV7-3	TRBJ2-1	-
CASSFRDRVYNEQFF	TRBV7-6	TRBJ2-1	-
CASSFGPSEPQHF	TRBV12-3/TRBV12-4	TRBJ1-5	once
CASRWGGYTF	TRBV6-6	TRBJ1-2	-
CASSHPVEGLYNEQFF	TRBV4-1	TRBJ2-1	many
CASSDRTSGAVELFF	TRBV7-6	TRBJ2-2	-
CASSYSSSGSEGYTF	TRBV6-6	TRBJ1-2	-
CASSLESGGAPDTQYF	TRBV12-3/TRBV12-4	TRBJ2-3	many
CASSSPDDRGKYSYEQYF	TRBV5-6	TRBJ2-7	few
CASSLEGGDNQPQHF	TRBV11-2	TRBJ1-5	-
CASSLGGTTSLGTQYF	TRBV27	TRBJ2-3	many
CASSTGLAPYF	TRBV19	TRBJ2-5	-
CASSYDGQVFGYGYTF	TRBV6-5	TRBJ1-2	-
CASSLAGQVLEVQYF	TRBV7-8	TRBJ2-4	many
CASSPDSLHRDIQYF	TRBV5-3	TRBJ2-4	-
CASPREPGGGNYGYTF	TRBV2	TRBJ1-2	-
CASSLEDLGTLGIYEQYF	TRBV7-2	TRBJ2-7	-
CASSPGSGLAGEKLFF	TRBV7-2	TRBJ1-4	many
CASSFRVPSAYNEQFF	TRBV27	TRBJ2-1	-
CASSQGQAGARADTQYF	TRBV4-1	TRBJ2-3	-
CASSARAGLTYNEQFF	TRBV7-2	TRBJ2-1	few
CASSLLEDPSSYNEQFF	TRBV27	TRBJ2-1	-